This T cell receptor (beta chain) was found in a study of technical replicates of blood from a few donors. V dropped 3 bases and J dropped 1; count of bases not matched to a gene: 2. The germline gives CDR1 KGHSH, CDR2 LQKENI. The CDR3 loop spans 15 amino acids. Clones were sequenced by immunoSEQ multiplex PCR, and TCRdb holds only the in-frame ones, with some missing. The sample includes around 85,000 clones, roughly 94% of them seen just once. The origin of this receptor is a human donor in good health. The specimen was T cells isolated from PBMCs. This chain joins TRBV18 and TRBJ2-2, with TRBD2 identical over 7 bases. The CDR3 here is CASSPAGENTGELFF. CDR3 DNA: TGTGCCAGCTCACCGGCGGGAGAGAACACCGGGGAGCTGTTTTTT. The complete variable domain, with remaining parts taken from reference TRBV18 and TRBJ2-2, reads NAGVMQNPRHLVRRRGQEARLRCSPMKGHSHVYWYRQLPEEGLKFMVYLQKENIIDESGMPKERFSAEFPKEGPSILRIQQVVRGDSAAYFCASSPAGENTGELFFGEGSRLTVL.